Following are 18 T cell receptor beta chains from one sample sequenced in a study of T cells after yellow fever vaccination. From the 5' RACE reads, TCRdb called clonotypes with MiXCR, one entry per CDR3 protein. The sample has more than 300,000 distinct CDR3 sequences; roughly a tenth are singletons. Here the sequenced sample was CD4+ T cells sorted from PBMCs, taken 45 days after the yellow fever booster vaccination. The receptors stem from a young man who received the YFV17D yellow fever vaccine.

The CDR3 DNA sequence: TGTGCCAGCACCTCTGGGGCGGGCTACACCTTC. This translates into CASTSGAGYTF. The rearrangement links TRBV6-5 to TRBJ1-2, with D perhaps TRBD1 (5 bases). The germline V and J ends were trimmed by 7 bases and 8 bases, with 11 bases remaining between them. The germline V gene has CDR1 MNHEY and CDR2 SVGAGI. This CDR3 is 11 amino acids long.

Only a few counts were recorded for this clonotype. V gene TRBV4-3 combines with J gene TRBJ2-3; 7 bases fit TRBD1. CDR3 size: 15 residues. The V gene's germline CDR1 is LGHNA and CDR2 YSLEER. Trimming removed 0 bases from V and 4 bases from J; junction bases left unmatched: 4. In DNA, the CDR3 is TGCGCCAGCAGCCAAGACCTCACAGGGGCAGATACGCAGTATTTT. Translation gives CASSQDLTGADTQYF.

This clonotype came up a few times. The genes are TRBV6-5 and TRBJ2-2, with 16 positions matching TRBD2. CDR3 length equals 18 residues. V lost 5 bases to trimming and J lost 6 bases; unmatched junction nucleotides: 9. CDR1 and CDR2 from the germline V gene are MNHEY and SVGAGI. Here the CDR3 reads CASSEGLAGGPVSGELFF. CDR3 sequence (DNA): TGTGCCAGCAGTGAGGGACTAGCGGGGGGGCCGGTCTCCGGGGAGCTGTTTTTT.

This clonotype was counted a few times. The V call is TRBV11-2, the J call TRBJ1-1, with D uncertain. Germline V CDR1 and CDR2: SGHAT, FQNNGV. Trimming shortened V by 1 base and J by 3 bases, and 6 bases separated the two germline ends. The CDR3 consists of 13 residues. The chain's CDR3 is CASSLVRDTEAFF. CDR3 DNA: TGTGCCAGCAGCTTAGTCCGGGACACTGAAGCTTTCTTT.

The table lists this clonotype with many counts. This sequence joins TRBV20-1 and TRBJ1-1; weak D call: TRBD1 (6 bases). This CDR3 has 13 residues. Germline CDR1 and CDR2: DFQATT and SNEGSKA (reference sequence). With 3 bases removed from V and 1 base from J, the gap between germline ends came to 9 bases. The CDR3 bases are TGCAGTGCTAGGTCAGGGGCGAACACTGAAGCTTTCTTT. This codes for CSARSGANTEAFF.

The table lists this clonotype with a few counts. The V gene is TRBV18, the J gene TRBJ1-6, with TRBD1 matching over 9 bases. With V trimmed by 3 bases and J by 8 bases, 11 bases remained unmatched. CDR1 KGHSH and CDR2 LQKENI come from the germline V gene. The CDR3 extends over 17 amino acids. This CDR3 reads CASSPGVYRDRDSPLHF. The CDR3 DNA reads TGTGCCAGCTCACCGGGCGTCTACCGGGACAGGGATTCACCCCTCCACTTT.

This clonotype was detected a few times. The V call is TRBV18, the J call TRBJ2-1; no reliable D call. Trimming took off 3 bases at V and 0 bases at J, with 9 bases between the two ends. Germline values: CDR1 KGHSH, CDR2 LQKENI. The CDR3 contains 15 residues. The CDR3 DNA reads as TGTGCCAGCTCACCTTCCAGCCACTCCTACAATGAGCAGTTCTTC. Translated, it gives CASSPSSHSYNEQFF. Using reference TRBV18 and TRBJ2-1 for the parts outside the CDR3, the full variable domain is NAGVMQNPRHLVRRRGQEARLRCSPMKGHSHVYWYRQLPEEGLKFMVYLQKENIIDESGMPKERFSAEFPKEGPSILRIQQVVRGDSAAYFCASSPSSHSYNEQFFGPGTRLTVL.

The rearrangement joins TRBV20-1 to TRBJ2-5, with TRBD2 identical over 8 bases. V was clipped by 3 bases and J by 5 bases; unmatched bases: 5. The CDR3 consists of 13 residues. Looked up from germline, CDR1 is DFQATT and CDR2 is SNEGSKA (reference sequence). The CDR3 DNA sequence: TGCAGTGCTAGCGGGGGGGCTCGGGAGACCCAGTACTTC. Protein: CSASGGARETQYF.

The chain is built from TRBV24-1 and TRBJ2-3, with 7 bases fitting TRBD2. CDR3 length: 16 amino acids. J lost 6 bases, V lost 7 bases, and 15 bases had no gene match. CDR1 KGHDR and CDR2 SFDVKD come from the germline V gene. As DNA, the CDR3 is TGTGCCACCAGAATCCCCGGGACTACTCATTTGGATACGCAGTATTTT. Translated, it gives CATRIPGTTHLDTQYF.

This clonotype showed up many times. The rearrangement joins TRBV5-1 to TRBJ2-5; 8 bases are shared with TRBD1. The germline V gene encodes CDR1 SGHRS and CDR2 YFSETQ. Trimming at V came to 4 bases and at J to 5 bases, leaving 4 bases not matched to a gene. The CDR3 consists of 13 residues. CDR3 protein: CASSGQGGETQYF. The CDR3 DNA reads TGCGCCAGCAGCGGACAGGGTGGTGAGACCCAGTACTTC.

This chain links TRBV4-3 with TRBJ2-1; no definite D call. CDR3 length: 16 residues. Germline V gene sequence: CDR1 LGHNA, CDR2 YSLEER. Trimming stripped 4 bases from V and 0 bases from J, with 13 bases between. Written as DNA, the CDR3 is TGCGCCAGCAGCCGGCACAGTATAACCTCCTACAATGAGCAGTTCTTC. Translated, it gives CASSRHSITSYNEQFF.

This clonotype was counted between two and nine times. V is TRBV12-3 or TRBV12-4 and J is TRBJ1-2; D might be TRBD1 (5 bases). CDR3 length equals 14 residues. Trimming took 2 bases from V and 8 from J, leaving 15 bases between them. The CDR3 DNA is TGTGCCAGCAGTTTAACGGGCAGGGTTACGGGCTACACCTTC. This codes for CASSLTGRVTGYTF.

The rearrangement uses TRBV16 and TRBJ2-7; 7 nucleotides agree with TRBD1. The junction had 7 bases not matched to a gene; V was cut back by 4 bases and J by 13 bases. The CDR3 is made up of 11 amino acids. Per germline, CDR1 KGHSY and CDR2 FQNENV. The CDR3: CASSLGQDFYF. CDR3 bases: TGTGCCAGCAGCCTCGGACAGGATTTCTACTTC.

The rearrangement links TRBV5-1 to TRBJ2-7; D may be TRBD1 or TRBD2 (5 bases each). Trimming pared 4 bases from V and 0 bases from J, leaving 14 bases between. The V gene's germline CDR1 is SGHRS and CDR2 YFSETQ. The length of the CDR3 is 15 residues. Here the CDR3 reads CASSHGTAFSYEQYF. DNA of the CDR3: TGCGCCAGCAGCCACGGGACGGCCTTCTCCTACGAGCAGTACTTC. Using reference TRBV5-1 and TRBJ2-7 for the parts outside the CDR3, the full variable domain is KAGVTQTPRYLIKTRGQQVTLSCSPISGHRSVSWYQQTPGQGLQFLFEYFSETQRNKGNFPGRFSGRQFSNSRSEMNVSTLELGDSALYLCASSHGTAFSYEQYFGPGTRLTVT.

The rearrangement uses TRBV4-1 and TRBJ2-3, with D hard to call. This CDR3 is built from 16 residues. Germline assignment: CDR1 MGHRA and CDR2 YSYEKL. Trimming took 0 bases from V and 4 from J, leaving 14 bases between them. The CDR3, as DNA: TGCGCCAGCAGCCAAGATAAAGTAGTTCGCCCAGATACGCAGTATTTT. This encodes CASSQDKVVRPDTQYF.

This rearrangement joins TRBV5-4 to TRBJ1-1, with D hard to call. V lost 3 bases and J 2 bases, leaving 17 bases between the germline ends. This CDR3 contains 16 residues. Per the germline V gene, CDR1 is SGHNT and CDR2 is YYREEE (reference sequence). This CDR3 is CASSSQYLTSNTEAFF. DNA for the CDR3: TGTGCCAGCAGCTCCCAGTATTTGACAAGCAACACTGAAGCTTTCTTT.

J is TRBJ2-5 and V is TRBV28, with D uncertain. Germline V gives CDR1 MDHEN, CDR2 SYDVKM. Trimming removed 3 bases from V and 5 bases from J, with 16 bases in between. The CDR3 runs to 15 residues. CDR3 DNA sequence: TGTGCCAGCAGTTTCGTCCGGGCGGCTGGGGAGACCCAGTACTTC. Translating gives CASSFVRAAGETQYF.

This rearrangement joins TRBV2 to TRBJ1-4, with unresolved D. The germline V and J ends were trimmed by 10 bases and 0 bases, with 12 bases remaining between them. The CDR3 is 14 amino acids. Germline V gene data show CDR1 as SNHLY and CDR2 as FYNNEI. The CDR3 DNA sequence: TGTGCCAACTCTGGGCGACCAACTAATGAAAAACTGTTTTTT. This encodes CANSGRPTNEKLFF.